The TCR beta chain under discussion was sequenced for a study of blood T cells in healthy people across ages. A second PCR of roughly 7 to 11 cycles used a sample-barcoded 5' primer and a J-beta primer mix. TCRdb re-analysed the 5' RACE reads in MiXCR, keeping a single row per CDR3 protein. In the table there are 600,000 to 1,000,000 distinct CDR3 sequences, 25% of which are singletons. The CDR3 totals 14 residues. Germline V CDR1 and CDR2: MNHNY, SVGAGI (reference sequence). The V and J ends lost 0 bases and 7 bases respectively, with 10 bases between them. The same specimen was also included in a second study, on T cells of mothers and their children. That work states: Researchers report slightly higher, though non-significant, overlap in related mother-child pairs than in unrelated pairs.

The sample was blood. This receptor was taken from a boy between 10 and 17 years old in good health. J is TRBJ1-5 and V is TRBV6-6; D uncertain. The CDR3 is CASSYSGDWQPQHF. DNA of the CDR3: TGTGCCAGCAGTTACTCTGGGGATTGGCAGCCCCAGCATTTT.